This T cell receptor beta chain emerged from a study of cytomegalovirus exposure and HLA in healthy donors. Study at large: Sequencing of about 179 million T cells in an earlier analysis found around 110 million unique TCR beta sequences.

As regards this clone: The antigen is unknown.

V lost 2 bases and J 5 bases, leaving 10 bases between the germline ends. The CDR3 loop spans 14 amino acids. The germline CDR1 and CDR2 sequences are SNHLY and FYNNEI. PCR involved 60 Vbeta and 13 Jbeta primers. Method: immunoSEQ multiplex PCR; TCRdb's copy keeps in-frame clones and lacks some. The sample has about 180,000 clones, roughly three quarters seen once; the top ten hold 2% to 2.5%. Regarding the study as a whole: Most TCR sequences showed up rarely, but some public TCRs showed up in many donors. In an earlier analysis, productive rearrangement rates for most beta V segments clustered near 87% or 30%.

This chain connects TRBV2 to TRBJ1-5, with D perhaps matching TRBD1 (6 bases). The sequence derives from a woman between 25 and 40 years old in good health and CMV-seropositive. Sequenced: PBMCs. The CDR3 DNA reads as TGTGCCAGCAGTGAACTACAGGGTGATCAGCCCCAGCATTTT. It encodes CASSELQGDQPQHF.